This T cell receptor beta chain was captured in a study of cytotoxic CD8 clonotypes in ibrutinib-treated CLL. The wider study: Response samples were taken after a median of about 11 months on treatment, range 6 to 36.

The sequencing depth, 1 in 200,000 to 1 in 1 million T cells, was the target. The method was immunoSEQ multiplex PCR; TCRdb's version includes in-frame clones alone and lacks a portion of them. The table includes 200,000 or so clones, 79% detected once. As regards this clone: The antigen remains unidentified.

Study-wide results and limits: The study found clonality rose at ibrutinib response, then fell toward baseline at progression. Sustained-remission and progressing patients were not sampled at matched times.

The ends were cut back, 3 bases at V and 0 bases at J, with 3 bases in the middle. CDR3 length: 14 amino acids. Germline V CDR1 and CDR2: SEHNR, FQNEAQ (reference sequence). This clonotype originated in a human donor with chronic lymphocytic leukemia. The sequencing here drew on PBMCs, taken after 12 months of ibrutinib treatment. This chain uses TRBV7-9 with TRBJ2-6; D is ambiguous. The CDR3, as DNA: TGTGCCAGCAGCTTCCACTCTGGGGCCAACGTCCTGACTTTC. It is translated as CASSFHSGANVLTF.